The present entry profiles one T cell receptor (beta chain) with its context. Its specificity is unknown. CDR1 and CDR2 (germline): MNHEY, SMNVEV (reference sequence). Deletions cut 6 bases from V and 4 bases from J, with 18 bases between. This CDR3 spans 15 amino acids. The data belong to a study of T cell responses to AZD1222 COVID-19 vaccine. Study results and limitations: Two AZD1222 administrations were followed by greater Spike-specific TCR breadth and depth.

Assay: immunoSEQ multiplex PCR; the TCRdb copy retains only in-frame clones and omits some. The repertoire includes over 85,000 clones, roughly nine tenths of them detected once, and 10% to 15% sits in the top ten. This TCR derives from an adult in good health. V and J are TRBV27 and TRBJ2-5; D perhaps matches TRBD2 (6 bases). The sequences come from peripheral blood, collected on day 0 of AZD1222 vaccination. The DNA for the CDR3 is TGTGCCAGCAGCCGAAGCGGGTTGGGAGGAGAGACCCAGTACTTC. Amino acids: CASSRSGLGGETQYF.